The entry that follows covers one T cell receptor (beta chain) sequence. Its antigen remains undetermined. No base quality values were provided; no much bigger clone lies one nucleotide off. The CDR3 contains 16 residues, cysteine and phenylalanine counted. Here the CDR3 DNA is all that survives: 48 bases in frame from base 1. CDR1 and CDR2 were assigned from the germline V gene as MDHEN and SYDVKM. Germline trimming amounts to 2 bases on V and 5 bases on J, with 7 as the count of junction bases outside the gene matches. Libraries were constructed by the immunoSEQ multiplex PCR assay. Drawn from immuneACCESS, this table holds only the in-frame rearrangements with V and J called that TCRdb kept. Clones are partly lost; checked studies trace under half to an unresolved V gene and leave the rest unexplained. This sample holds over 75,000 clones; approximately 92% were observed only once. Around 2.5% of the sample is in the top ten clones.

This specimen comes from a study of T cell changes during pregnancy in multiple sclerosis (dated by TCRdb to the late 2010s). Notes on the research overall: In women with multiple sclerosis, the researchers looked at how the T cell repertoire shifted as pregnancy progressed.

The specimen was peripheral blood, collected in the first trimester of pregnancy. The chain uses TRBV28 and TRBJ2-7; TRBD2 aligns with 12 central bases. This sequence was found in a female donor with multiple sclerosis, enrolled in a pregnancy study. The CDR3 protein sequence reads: CASSLLAGGPTHEQYF. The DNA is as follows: TGTGCCAGCAGTTTACTAGCGGGAGGGCCTACACACGAGCAGTACTTC.